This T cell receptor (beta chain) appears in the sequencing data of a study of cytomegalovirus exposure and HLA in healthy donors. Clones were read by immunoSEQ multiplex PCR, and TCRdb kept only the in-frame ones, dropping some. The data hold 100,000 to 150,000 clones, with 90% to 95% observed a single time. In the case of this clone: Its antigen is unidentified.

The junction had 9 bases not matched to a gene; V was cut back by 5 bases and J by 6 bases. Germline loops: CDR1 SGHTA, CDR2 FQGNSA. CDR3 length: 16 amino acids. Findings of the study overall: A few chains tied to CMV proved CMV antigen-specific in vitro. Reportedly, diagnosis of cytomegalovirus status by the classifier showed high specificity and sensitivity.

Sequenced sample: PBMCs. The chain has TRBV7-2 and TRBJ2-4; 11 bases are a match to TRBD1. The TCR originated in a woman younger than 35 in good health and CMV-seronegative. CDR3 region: CASSHPPGTGGNIQYF. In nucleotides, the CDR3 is TGTGCCAGCAGCCATCCCCCGGGGACAGGGGGAAACATTCAGTACTTC. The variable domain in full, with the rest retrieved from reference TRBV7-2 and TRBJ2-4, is GAGVSQSPSNKVTEKGKDVELRCDPISGHTALYWYRQSLGQGLEFLIYFQGNSAPDKSGLPSDRFSAERTGGSVSTLTIQRTQQEDSAVYLCASSHPPGTGGNIQYFGAGTRLSVL.